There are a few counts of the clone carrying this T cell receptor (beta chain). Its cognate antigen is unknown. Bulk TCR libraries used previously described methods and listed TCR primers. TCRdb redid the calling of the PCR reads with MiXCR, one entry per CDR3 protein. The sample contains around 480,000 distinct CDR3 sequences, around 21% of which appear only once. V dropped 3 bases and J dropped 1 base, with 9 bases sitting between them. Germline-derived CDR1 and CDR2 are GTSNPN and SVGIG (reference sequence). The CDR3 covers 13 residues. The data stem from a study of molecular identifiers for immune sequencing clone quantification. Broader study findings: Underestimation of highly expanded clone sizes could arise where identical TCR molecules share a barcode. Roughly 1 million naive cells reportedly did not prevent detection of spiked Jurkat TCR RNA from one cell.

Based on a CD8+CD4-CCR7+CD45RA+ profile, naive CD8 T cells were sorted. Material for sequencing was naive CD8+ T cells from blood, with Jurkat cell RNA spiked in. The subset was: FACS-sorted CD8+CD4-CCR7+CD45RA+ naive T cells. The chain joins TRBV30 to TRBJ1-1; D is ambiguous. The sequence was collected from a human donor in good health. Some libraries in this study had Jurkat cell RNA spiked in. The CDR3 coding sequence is TGTGCCTGGAGATACGGCTGGAACACTGAAGCTTTCTTT. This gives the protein CAWRYGWNTEAFF.